The 17 T cell receptor beta chains in this list originate from one sample, sequenced in a study of shared clonotypes between healthy human individuals (TCRdb year 2020). Library creation used the immunoSEQ multiplex PCR assay. The table was pulled from immuneACCESS by TCRdb, which kept in-frame rearrangements only. Such tables lose some clones; where checked, under half of the loss comes from unresolved V genes, and the rest has no known cause. Within this sample are about 660,000 clones, with roughly 70% of them counted one time only. The leading ten clones occupy approximately 1.6% of the sample. The sample consisted of memory CD4+ T cells sorted from blood. The cell subset or site label of this sample denotes: CD45RA-negative fraction. All receptors come from a woman in her 30s in good health.

The chain recombines TRBV11-1 with TRBJ1-4, with 10 bases fitting TRBD1. The J segment lost 5 bases and the V segment lost 5 bases, leaving 2 bases of the junction unmatched. The CDR3 runs 14 residues. The germline V gene has CDR1 SGHAT and CDR2 FQDESV (reference sequence). The CDR3 here is CASSKGQGNEKLFF. The CDR3 DNA sequence: TGTGCCAGCAGCAAGGGACAGGGGAATGAAAAACTGTTTTTT.

The chain combines TRBV27 with TRBJ2-2; D is uncertain. The CDR3 runs to 13 residues. Per germline, CDR1 MNHEY and CDR2 SMNVEV (reference sequence). V lost 5 bases and J 5 bases, leaving 9 bases between the germline ends. As DNA, the CDR3 is TGTGCCAGCAGTCGCTCCCGAACCGGGGAGCTGTTTTTT. The encoded protein is CASSRSRTGELFF.

The J gene is TRBJ2-3, the V gene TRBV29-1, with 13 bases fitting TRBD2. V dropped 3 bases and J dropped 3; count of bases not matched to a gene: 3. Germline V gives CDR1 SQVTM, CDR2 ANQGSEA. The CDR3 runs 15 residues. CDR3 in DNA: TGCAGCGTTGAGGGACTAGCGGGAAGGACAGATACGCAGTATTTT. This codes for CSVEGLAGRTDTQYF.

This clone was seen a few times. Here the CDR3 DNA reads TGTGCCAGCAGTCTCTTCGCGGATGGCCAAGAGACCCAGTACTTC. Translating gives CASSLFADGQETQYF. V and J are TRBV28 and TRBJ2-5; D is unresolved. The CDR3 length is 15 residues. With 5 bases removed from V and 1 base from J, the gap between germline ends came to 14 bases. Germline values: CDR1 MDHEN, CDR2 SYDVKM.

The genes are TRBV7-9 and TRBJ1-4; TRBD1 might be the D (5 bases). This CDR3 has 13 residues. V was pared by 7 bases and J by 5 bases, with 11 bases between. The V gene's germline CDR1 is SEHNR and CDR2 FQNEAQ (reference sequence). The CDR3: CASKGDENEKLFF. As DNA, the CDR3 is TGTGCCAGCAAAGGGGATGAGAATGAAAAACTGTTTTTT.

The chain recombines TRBV13 with TRBJ1-1; D is unclear. Per the germline V gene, CDR1 is PRHDT and CDR2 is FYEKMQ (reference sequence). The ends were cut back, 3 bases at V and 0 bases at J, with 17 bases in the middle. This CDR3 has 17 amino acids. CDR3 residues: CASSFVESRLLNTEAFF. In DNA form, the CDR3 reads TGTGCCAGCAGCTTTGTCGAGTCTCGACTTTTGAACACTGAAGCTTTCTTT.

With regard to this clone: With a much larger clone just one base away, this may be a read error. This chain connects TRBV11-3 to TRBJ2-7; D is possibly TRBD1 (6 bases). The V end was cut by 5 bases, the J end by 0 bases, with 11 bases between. The germline CDR1 and CDR2 sequences are SGHNT and YENEEA. The CDR3 length is 14 residues. As DNA, the CDR3 is TGTGCCAGCAGCCCCGGACAGAGCTCCTACGAGCAGTACTTC. Translated, it gives CASSPGQSSYEQYF. Full variable domain (remainder filled in from reference TRBV11-3 and TRBJ2-7): EAGVVQSPRYKIIEKKQPVAFWCNPISGHNTLYWYLQNLGQGPELLIRYENEEAVDDSQLPKDRFSAERLKGVDSTLKIQPAELGDSAVYLCASSPGQSSYEQYFGPGTRLTVT.

The rearrangement joins TRBV20-1 to TRBJ1-1; D is unclear. The CDR3 is 10 residues long. Trimming pared 5 bases from V and 5 bases from J, leaving 6 bases between. The germline V gene encodes CDR1 DFQATT and CDR2 SNEGSKA (reference sequence). CDR3 sequence reads: CSALYTEAFF. The CDR3 DNA reads TGCAGTGCTTTATATACTGAAGCTTTCTTT.

J is TRBJ2-3 and V is TRBV10-3; TRBD1 aligns across 8 bases. J gave up 3 bases and V 10 bases, and 6 bases lay outside the gene matches. The CDR3 is 13 residues long. Germline lookup yields CDR1 ENHRY and CDR2 SYGVKD. The CDR3: CANGQGLTDTQYF. The CDR3 DNA follows: TGTGCCAACGGACAGGGACTGACAGATACGCAGTATTTT.

The chain couples TRBV5-5 to TRBJ2-3; 10 nucleotides align to TRBD2. The CDR3 totals 17 residues. Germline V gives CDR1 SGHKS, CDR2 YYEKEE (reference sequence). With 6 bases clipped from V and 6 bases from J, the junction kept 16 bases outside the gene matches. Here the CDR3 reads CASKAIYGLAAGDTQYF. The CDR3 nucleotides read TGTGCCAGCAAGGCCATATACGGACTAGCGGCGGGGGATACGCAGTATTTT.

This chain connects TRBV18 to TRBJ2-7, with D maybe TRBD2 (5 bases). Germline assignment: CDR1 KGHSH and CDR2 LQKENI. The CDR3 contains 11 residues. V lost 5 bases, J lost 5 bases, and 7 bases lay in between. In nucleotides, the CDR3 is TGTGCCAGCTCATCGGGGAACGAGCAGTACTTC. Protein product: CASSSGNEQYF.

The chain has TRBV11-2 and TRBJ2-7; perhaps TRBD1 as D (6 bases). V was trimmed by 1 base and J by 2 bases, leaving 12 bases between them. The CDR3 is 15 residues long. CDR1 and CDR2 from the germline V gene are SGHAT and FQNNGV. CDR3 coding DNA: TGTGCCAGCAGCTTAGCCCGGACAGCTACCTACGAGCAGTACTTC. Amino acid sequence: CASSLARTATYEQYF.

The chain recombines TRBV15 with TRBJ1-2; D call uncertain. The CDR3 length is 14 residues. The V and J ends lost 3 bases and 4 bases respectively, with 12 bases between them. The V gene's germline CDR1 is LNHNV and CDR2 YYDKDF (reference sequence). CDR3 sequence: CATSSASASYGYTF. In DNA, the CDR3 is TGTGCCACCAGCAGTGCAAGCGCCTCCTATGGCTACACCTTC.

The J gene is TRBJ2-7, the V gene TRBV5-4, with a weak D call TRBD2 (6 bases). The V end lost 0 bases, the J end lost 6 bases, and 16 bases lay between the germline ends. Germline assignment: CDR1 SGHNT and CDR2 YYREEE (reference sequence). The CDR3 is made up of 15 amino acids. The CDR3 DNA follows: TGTGCCAGCAGCTTGGCCGGGGGACGGACGGTCGAGCAGTACTTC. Its translation is CASSLAGGRTVEQYF. Full variable domain (rest looked up from reference TRBV5-4 and TRBJ2-7): ETGVTQSPTHLIKTRGQQVTLRCSSQSGHNTVSWYQQALGQGPQFIFQYYREEENGRGNFPPRFSGLQFPNYSSELNVNALELDDSALYLCASSLAGGRTVEQYFGPGTRLTVT.

The rearrangement links TRBV19 to TRBJ2-4, with D possibly TRBD1 on 5 matching bases. CDR1 and CDR2 (germline): LNHDA, SQIVND (reference sequence). The length of the CDR3 is 13 residues. The V end was cut by 1 base, the J end by 7 bases, with 8 bases between. CDR3 sequence: CASSIAKGNIQYF. DNA of the CDR3: TGTGCCAGTAGTATAGCAAAGGGGAACATTCAGTACTTC.

This rearrangement joins TRBV30 to TRBJ2-1, with 14 bases fitting TRBD2. The CDR3 contains 13 residues. The V segment lost 7 bases and the J segment 11 bases; nucleotides outside the gene matches: 7. Germline-derived CDR1 and CDR2 are GTSNPN and SVGIG (reference sequence). The CDR3 sequence is CALTSGRGLKQFF. Written as DNA, the CDR3 is TGTGCCTTGACTAGCGGGAGGGGTTTGAAGCAGTTCTTC.

About this clone: Other DNA sequences in this sample translate to the same CDR3. The genes are TRBV28 and TRBJ1-4; no definite D call. The V end lost 6 bases, the J end lost 0 bases, and 8 bases lay between the germline ends. Germline lookup yields CDR1 MDHEN and CDR2 SYDVKM. The CDR3 length is 14 residues. The CDR3 sequence: CASSRPTTNEKLFF. The CDR3 nucleotides are TGTGCCAGCAGCCGGCCAACAACTAATGAAAAACTGTTTTTT.